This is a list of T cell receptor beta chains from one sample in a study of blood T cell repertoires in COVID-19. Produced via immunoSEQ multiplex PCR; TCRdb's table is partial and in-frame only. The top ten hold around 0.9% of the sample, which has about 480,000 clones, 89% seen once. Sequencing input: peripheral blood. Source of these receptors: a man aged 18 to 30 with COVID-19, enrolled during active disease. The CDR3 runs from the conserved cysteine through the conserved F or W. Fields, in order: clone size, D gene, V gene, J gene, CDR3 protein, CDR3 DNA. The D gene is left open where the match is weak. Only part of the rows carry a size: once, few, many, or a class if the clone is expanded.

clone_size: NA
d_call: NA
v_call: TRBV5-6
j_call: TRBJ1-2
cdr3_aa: CASSSQAHYGYTF
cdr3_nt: TGTGCCAGCAGTTCACAGGCTCACTATGGCTACACCTTC

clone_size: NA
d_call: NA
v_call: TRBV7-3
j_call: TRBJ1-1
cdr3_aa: CASSSGPGTEAFF
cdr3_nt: TGTGCCAGCAGTTCAGGGCCGGGCACTGAAGCTTTCTTT

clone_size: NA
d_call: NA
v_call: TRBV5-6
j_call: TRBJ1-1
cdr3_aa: CASSLAEFEAFF
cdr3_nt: TGTGCCAGCAGCTTGGCCGAGTTTGAAGCTTTCTTT

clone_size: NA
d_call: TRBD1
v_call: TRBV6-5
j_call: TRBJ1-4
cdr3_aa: CASSNGQGGFLFF
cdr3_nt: TGTGCCAGCAGCAACGGACAGGGAGGGTTCCTGTTTTTT

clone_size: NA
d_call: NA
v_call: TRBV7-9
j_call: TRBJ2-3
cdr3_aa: CASKSSGYADTQYF
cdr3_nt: TGTGCCAGCAAGTCTTCGGGTTATGCAGATACGCAGTATTTT

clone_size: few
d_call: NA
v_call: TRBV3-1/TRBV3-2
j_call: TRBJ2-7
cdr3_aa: CASSQRSDILTYEQYF
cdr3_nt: TGTGCCAGCAGCCAACGGTCGGACATATTAACCTACGAGCAGTACTTC

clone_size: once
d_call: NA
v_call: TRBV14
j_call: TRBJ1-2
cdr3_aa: CASSQAPSPLYGYTF
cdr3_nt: TGTGCCAGCAGCCAAGCTCCAAGCCCCCTCTATGGCTACACCTTC

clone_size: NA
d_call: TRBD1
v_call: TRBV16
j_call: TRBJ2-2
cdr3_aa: CASKDRRMNTGELFF
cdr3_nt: TGTGCCAGCAAGGACAGGAGAATGAACACCGGGGAGCTGTTTTTT

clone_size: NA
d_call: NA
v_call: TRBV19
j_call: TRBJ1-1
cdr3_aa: CASSLAGHTEAFF
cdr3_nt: TGTGCCAGTAGTCTGGCTGGACATACTGAAGCTTTCTTT

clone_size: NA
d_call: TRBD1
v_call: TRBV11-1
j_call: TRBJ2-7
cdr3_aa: CASSTGQGTSYEQYF
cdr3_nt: TGTGCCAGCAGCACTGGACAGGGAACCTCCTACGAGCAGTACTTC

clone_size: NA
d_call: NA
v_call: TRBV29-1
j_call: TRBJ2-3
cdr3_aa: CSVDVPHPSTDTQYF
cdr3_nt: TGCAGCGTTGATGTGCCACACCCAAGCACAGATACGCAGTATTTT

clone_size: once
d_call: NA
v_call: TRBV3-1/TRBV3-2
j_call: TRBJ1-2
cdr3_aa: CASSQAGGASYGYTF
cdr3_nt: TGTGCCAGCAGCCAAGCGGGCGGGGCTAGCTATGGCTACACCTTC

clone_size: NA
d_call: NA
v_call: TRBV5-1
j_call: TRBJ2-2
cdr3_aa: CASSLGLAGDTGELFF
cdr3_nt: TGCGCCAGCAGCTTGGGGCTGGCTGGTGACACCGGGGAGCTGTTTTTT

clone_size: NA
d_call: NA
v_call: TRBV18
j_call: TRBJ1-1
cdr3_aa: CASSPEMNTEAFF
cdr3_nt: TGTGCCAGCTCACCCGAGATGAACACTGAAGCTTTCTTT

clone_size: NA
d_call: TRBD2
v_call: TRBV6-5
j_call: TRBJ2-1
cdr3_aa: CASSFGLAGEEQFF
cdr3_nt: TGTGCCAGCAGTTTCGGACTAGCGGGAGAGGAGCAGTTCTTC

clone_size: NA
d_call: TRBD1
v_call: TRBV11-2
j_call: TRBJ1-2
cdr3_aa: CASSFGQVGYTF
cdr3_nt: TGTGCCAGCAGCTTTGGACAGGTTGGCTACACCTTC

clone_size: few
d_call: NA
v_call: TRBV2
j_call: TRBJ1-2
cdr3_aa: CASSGLNRDGYTF
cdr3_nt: TGTGCCAGCAGTGGATTGAACAGGGATGGCTACACCTTC

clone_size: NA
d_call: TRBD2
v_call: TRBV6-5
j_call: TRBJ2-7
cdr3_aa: CASSYRPSGSYEQYF
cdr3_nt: TGTGCCAGCAGTTACAGGCCTAGCGGCTCCTACGAGCAGTACTTC

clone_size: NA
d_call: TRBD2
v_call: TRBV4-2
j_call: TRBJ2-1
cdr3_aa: CASSHLAGGGNEQFF
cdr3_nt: TGTGCCAGCAGCCATCTAGCGGGGGGTGGGAATGAGCAGTTCTTC

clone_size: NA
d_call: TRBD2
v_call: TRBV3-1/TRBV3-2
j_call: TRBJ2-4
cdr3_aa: CASSQDRLAGIQYF
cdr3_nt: TGTGCCAGCAGCCAAGACCGACTAGCGGGGATTCAGTACTTC

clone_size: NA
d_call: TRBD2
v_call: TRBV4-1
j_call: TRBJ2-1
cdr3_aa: CASSQRGRGEINEQFF
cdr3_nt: TGCGCCAGCAGCCAACGGGGGCGGGGGGAGATAAATGAGCAGTTCTTC

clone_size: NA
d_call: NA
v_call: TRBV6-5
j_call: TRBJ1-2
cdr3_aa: CASSSVYGYTF
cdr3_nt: TGTGCCAGCAGTTCAGTCTATGGCTACACCTTC

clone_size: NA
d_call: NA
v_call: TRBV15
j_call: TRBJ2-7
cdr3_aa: CATSLGLTGLYEQYF
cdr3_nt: TGTGCCACCAGCCTGGGGCTTACAGGGTTGTACGAGCAGTACTTC

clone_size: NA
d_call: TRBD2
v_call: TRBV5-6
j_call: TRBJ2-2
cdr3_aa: CASSSFNSGRTGELFF
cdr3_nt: TGTGCCAGCAGCTCCTTCAATAGCGGGAGGACGGGGGAGCTGTTTTTT

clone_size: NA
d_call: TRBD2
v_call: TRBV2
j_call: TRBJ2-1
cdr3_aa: CASSAGTSYLNEQFF
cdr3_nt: TGTGCCAGCAGTGCTGGGACTAGCTACCTCAATGAGCAGTTCTTC

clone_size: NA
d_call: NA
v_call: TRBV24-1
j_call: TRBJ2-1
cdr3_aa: CATSDFRTTHNEQFF
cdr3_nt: TGTGCCACCAGTGATTTTCGGACTACTCACAATGAGCAGTTCTTC

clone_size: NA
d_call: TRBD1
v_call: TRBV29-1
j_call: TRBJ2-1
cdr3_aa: CSVEDRGTYNEQFF
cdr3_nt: TGCAGCGTTGAGGACAGGGGGACCTACAATGAGCAGTTCTTC

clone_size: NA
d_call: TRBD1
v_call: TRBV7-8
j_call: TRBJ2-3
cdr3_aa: CASRQGPITDTQYF
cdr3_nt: TGTGCCAGCAGACAGGGGCCCATCACAGATACGCAGTATTTT

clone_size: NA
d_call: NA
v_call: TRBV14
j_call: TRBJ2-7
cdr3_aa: CASSQDAVPSYEQYF
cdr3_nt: TGTGCCAGCAGCCAAGACGCGGTCCCCTCCTACGAGCAGTACTTC

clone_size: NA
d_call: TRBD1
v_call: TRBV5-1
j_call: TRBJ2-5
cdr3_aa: CASRTGTGASETQYF
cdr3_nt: TGCGCCAGCCGAACCGGGACAGGGGCCTCGGAGACCCAGTACTTC

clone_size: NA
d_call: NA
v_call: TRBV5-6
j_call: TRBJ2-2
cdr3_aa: CASRSRGNTGELFF
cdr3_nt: TGTGCCAGCAGGAGCCGGGGGAACACCGGGGAGCTGTTTTTT

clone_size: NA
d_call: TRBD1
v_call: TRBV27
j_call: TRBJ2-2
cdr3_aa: CASSPLPTGPNTGELFF
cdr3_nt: TGTGCCAGCAGTCCCCTCCCGACAGGGCCGAACACCGGGGAGCTGTTTTTT

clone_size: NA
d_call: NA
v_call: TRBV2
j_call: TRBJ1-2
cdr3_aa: CASAWDTNYGYTF
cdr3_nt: TGTGCCAGCGCCTGGGACACTAACTATGGCTACACCTTC

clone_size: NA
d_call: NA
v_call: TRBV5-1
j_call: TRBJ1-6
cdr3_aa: CASSLDVRSPLHF
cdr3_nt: TGCGCCAGCAGCTTGGATGTTCGGTCTCCCCTCCACTTT

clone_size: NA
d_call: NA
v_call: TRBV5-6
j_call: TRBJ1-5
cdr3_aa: CASSLSAGNQPQHF
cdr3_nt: TGTGCCAGCAGCTTGTCGGCAGGGAATCAGCCCCAGCATTTT

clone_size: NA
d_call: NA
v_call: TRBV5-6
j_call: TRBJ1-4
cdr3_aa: CASSLGKSGEKLFF
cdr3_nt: TGTGCCAGCAGCTTGGGAAAGTCAGGTGAAAAACTGTTTTTT

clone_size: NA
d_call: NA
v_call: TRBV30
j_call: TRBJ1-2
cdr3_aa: CAWSNGGEWGYTF
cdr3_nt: TGTGCCTGGAGTAACGGGGGGGAGTGGGGCTACACCTTC

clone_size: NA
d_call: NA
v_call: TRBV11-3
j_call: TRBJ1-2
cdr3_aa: CASSPPGLESAYGYTF
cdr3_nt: TGTGCCAGCAGCCCACCGGGACTCGAGTCCGCCTATGGCTACACCTTC

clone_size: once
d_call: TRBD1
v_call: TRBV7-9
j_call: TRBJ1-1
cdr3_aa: CASSLGQGDTEAFF
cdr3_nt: TGTGCCAGCAGCTTAGGACAGGGGGATACTGAAGCTTTCTTT

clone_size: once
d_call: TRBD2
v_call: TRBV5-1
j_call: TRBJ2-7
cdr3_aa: CASSLPSGRLYF
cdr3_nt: TGCGCCAGCAGCTTGCCTAGCGGGAGACTGTACTTC

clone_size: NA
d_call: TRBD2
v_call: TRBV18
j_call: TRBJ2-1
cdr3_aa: CASSPPAIPSGNNEQFF
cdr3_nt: TGTGCCAGCTCACCACCCGCGATTCCTAGCGGTAACAATGAGCAGTTCTTC

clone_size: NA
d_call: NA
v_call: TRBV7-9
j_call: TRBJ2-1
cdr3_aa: CASSWGDNEQFF
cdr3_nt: TGTGCCAGCAGCTGGGGGGACAATGAGCAGTTCTTC

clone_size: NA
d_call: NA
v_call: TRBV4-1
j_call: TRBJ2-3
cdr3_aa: CASSNNQGADTQYF
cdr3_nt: TGCGCCAGCAGCAACAACCAGGGTGCAGATACGCAGTATTTT

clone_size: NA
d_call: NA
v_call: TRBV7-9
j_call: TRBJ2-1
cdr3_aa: CASSSIPQNYEQFF
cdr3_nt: TGTGCCAGCAGCTCGATCCCACAGAACTATGAGCAGTTCTTC

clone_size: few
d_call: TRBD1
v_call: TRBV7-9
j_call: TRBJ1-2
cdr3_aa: CASSFWDRGNYGYTF
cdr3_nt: TGTGCCAGCAGCTTCTGGGACAGGGGAAACTATGGCTACACCTTC

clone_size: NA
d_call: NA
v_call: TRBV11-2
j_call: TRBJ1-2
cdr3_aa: CASSLVPGGNYGYTF
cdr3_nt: TGTGCCAGCAGCTTAGTTCCTGGAGGTAACTATGGCTACACCTTC

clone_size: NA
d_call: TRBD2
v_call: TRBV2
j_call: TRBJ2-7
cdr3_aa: CASGGRGGHSYEQYF
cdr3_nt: TGTGCCAGCGGGGGTCGCGGGGGGCACTCCTACGAGCAGTACTTC

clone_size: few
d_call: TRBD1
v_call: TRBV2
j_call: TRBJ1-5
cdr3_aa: CASSPQVGTGGGQPQHF
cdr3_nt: TGTGCCAGCAGCCCCCAGGTGGGGACAGGGGGAGGGCAGCCCCAGCATTTT

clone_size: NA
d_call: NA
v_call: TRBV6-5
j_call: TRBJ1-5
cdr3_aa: CASRLAQISNQPQHF
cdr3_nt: TGTGCCAGCAGACTAGCACAGATTAGCAATCAGCCCCAGCATTTT